These 30 T cell receptor beta chains were all obtained from the same sample, sequenced in a study of regulatory T cells in long-lasting Graves disease. As for time point: persistent/refractory GD, antithyroid drugs over 5 years with positive TRAb. Following extraction of RNA from PBMCs, that RNA was used to make the TCR library. For TCR beta, libraries came from iRepertoire HTBI primers and Arm-PCR of CDR3 regions. TCRdb reprocessed the multiplex PCR reads with MiXCR, giving one entry per CDR3 protein. This table holds under 450,000 distinct CDR3 sequences, around a quarter found once. The starting material was peripheral blood mononuclear cells (PBMCs), obtained when the disease was refractory, from a patient treated with antithyroid drugs. The receptors come from a female donor with Graves disease.

The chain recombines TRBV30 with TRBJ2-1; 10 positions agree with TRBD1. The germline V gene has CDR1 GTSNPN and CDR2 SVGIG (reference sequence). This CDR3 is built from 16 residues. The J segment lost 10 bases and the V segment lost 3 bases, leaving 15 bases of the junction unmatched. CDR3 loop: CAWSHRDRGFADEQFF. DNA of the CDR3: TGTGCCTGGAGCCACCGGGACAGGGGATTTGCAGACGAGCAGTTCTTC.

A single count supports this clonotype. V usage is TRBV7-9 and J usage is TRBJ2-7; the D gene is possibly TRBD1 (6 bases). Per germline, CDR1 SEHNR and CDR2 FQNEAQ (reference sequence). V was clipped by 5 bases and J by 3 bases, with 14 bases between them. CDR3 length: 14 residues. CDR3 nucleotides: TGTGCCAGCAGCCGAAACAGAGGGGGCTACGAGCAGTACTTC. Amino acids: CASSRNRGGYEQYF.

Comment on this clonotype: A read error is possible here, since a much larger clone lies one base away. The rearrangement joins TRBV7-2 to TRBJ2-5; the D gene is possibly TRBD1 (5 bases). The CDR3 extends over 14 amino acids. Per the germline V gene, CDR1 is SGHTA and CDR2 is FQGNSA. CDR3 loop: CAGSSGLLPETQYF. The CDR3, as DNA: TGTGCCGGCAGCTCAGGGCTCCTTCCCGAGACCCAGTACTTC.

This clonotype was detected only a few times. The V gene is TRBV19, the J gene TRBJ2-2; D is unresolved. CDR3 length: 13 amino acids. V gave up 3 bases and J gave up 7 bases, with 9 bases separating them. The germline V gene has CDR1 LNHDA and CDR2 SQIVND (reference sequence). CDR3 in amino acids: CASSILRIGELFF. The CDR3 coding sequence is TGTGCCAGTAGTATTTTGAGGATCGGGGAGCTGTTTTTT. The full variable domain, rest sourced from reference TRBV19 and TRBJ2-2, is DGGITQSPKYLFRKEGQNVTLSCEQNLNHDAMYWYRQDPGQGLRLIYYSQIVNDFQKGDIAEGYSVSREKKESFPLTVTSAQKNPTAFYLCASSILRIGELFFGEGSRLTVL.

This clonotype was counted at least ten times. The genes are TRBV2 and TRBJ1-3, with D possibly TRBD1 on 5 matching bases. The CDR3 covers 15 residues. V lost 8 bases, J lost 2 bases, and 16 bases lay in between. Germline CDR1 and CDR2: SNHLY and FYNNEI. CDR3 loop: CASLRGSGTGNTIYF. Here the CDR3 DNA reads TGTGCCAGCCTACGGGGCTCCGGGACTGGAAACACCATATATTTT.

This clonotype has just a few counts. The rearrangement uses TRBV9 and TRBJ1-3; D may be TRBD1 (6 bases). Germline CDR1 SGDLS, CDR2 YYNGEE. V lost 4 bases to trimming and J lost 7 bases, with 18 bases between them. This CDR3 region has 15 residues. The CDR3 DNA follows: TGTGCCAGCAGCACCAATCCTGCAGGGGCGAACACCATATATTTT. Residues: CASSTNPAGANTIYF.

This clonotype has a count of ten or more. The V and J genes are TRBV28 and TRBJ2-5; D not certain. Germline V gene lookup returns CDR1 MDHEN and CDR2 SYDVKM. This CDR3 is 15 amino acids long. Trimming removed 1 base from V and 3 bases from J, with 12 bases in between. Here the CDR3 DNA reads TGTGCCAGCAGTTTATCAGCTAAACCAAAAGAGACCCAGTACTTC. It is translated as CASSLSAKPKETQYF.

The chain employs TRBV29-1 and TRBJ2-1; 12 bases align to TRBD2. Germline loops: CDR1 SQVTM, CDR2 ANQGSEA. CDR3 length equals 14 residues. V was pared by 3 bases and J by 7 bases, with 4 bases of the junction left unmatched. The CDR3 spells CSVDKTSGSNEQFF. CDR3 bases: TGCAGCGTTGATAAGACTAGCGGGAGTAATGAGCAGTTCTTC.

This clonotype was picked up many times. The chain is built from TRBV5-6 and TRBJ2-2, with 16 bases matching TRBD2. With V trimmed by 4 bases and J by 3 bases, 6 bases remained unmatched. The CDR3 extends over 18 amino acids. Germline V gives CDR1 SGHDT, CDR2 YYEEEE. The CDR3 sequence is CASSVEGLAGGYTGELFF. CDR3 coding DNA: TGTGCCAGCAGCGTGGAGGGACTAGCGGGAGGGTACACCGGGGAGCTGTTTTTT.

This clonotype was picked up a small number of times. The chain carries TRBV18 and TRBJ2-4; D might be TRBD1 (5 bases). V was pared by 5 bases and J by 0 bases, with 11 bases between. CDR3 length equals 15 residues. Germline V gives CDR1 KGHSH, CDR2 LQKENI. CDR3 residues: CASSTTVLAKNIQYF. CDR3 sequence (DNA): TGTGCCAGCTCAACGACAGTTCTAGCCAAAAACATTCAGTACTTC.

This chain's CDR3 is CASSQDQGLAGSDEQFF. Here the CDR3 DNA reads TGTGCCAGCAGCCAAGATCAGGGACTAGCGGGTTCGGATGAGCAGTTCTTC. This chain uses TRBV3-1 with TRBJ2-1; TRBD2 matches at 12 bases. This CDR3 has 17 amino acids. J gave up 8 bases and V 0 bases, and 8 bases lay outside the gene matches. Germline V gene data show CDR1 as LGHDT and CDR2 as YNNKEL (reference sequence).

This clonotype was seen more than once but under ten times. The chain recombines TRBV10-3 with TRBJ2-7, with D perhaps matching TRBD2 (5 bases). Trimming removed 7 bases from V and 7 bases from J, with 17 bases in between. Germline-derived CDR1 and CDR2 are ENHRY and SYGVKD. The CDR3 runs to 13 residues. Written as DNA, the CDR3 is TGTGCCATCACTGCGGAACCACCGGGAGAGCAGTACTTC. Translation: CAITAEPPGEQYF.

This clonotype was counted many times. The rearrangement uses TRBV12-3 or TRBV12-4 and TRBJ1-1; D is perhaps TRBD1 (5 bases). The V end was cut by 3 bases, the J end by 3 bases, with 11 bases between. The CDR3 runs to 14 residues. DNA of the CDR3: TGTGCCAGCAGTTTTATTGGGGGTTACACTGAAGCTTTCTTT. Amino acids: CASSFIGGYTEAFF.

This clonotype was detected many times. The chain uses TRBV5-1 and TRBJ2-7, with 9 bases identical to TRBD2. Unmatched junction bases numbered 3, after V lost 3 bases and J lost 2 bases. The germline V gene encodes CDR1 SGHRS and CDR2 YFSETQ. The length of the CDR3 is 14 residues. The CDR3 region has the DNA TGCGCCAGCAGCTGGGGACTAGCAGCCTACGAGCAGTACTTC. It is translated as CASSWGLAAYEQYF.

V usage is TRBV5-6 and J usage is TRBJ1-2; D is unresolved. The CDR3 loop spans 14 amino acids. Germline values: CDR1 SGHDT, CDR2 YYEEEE. The V and J ends lost 4 bases and 2 bases respectively, with 12 bases between them. CDR3 sequence: CASSLYDGNYGYTF. CDR3 in DNA: TGTGCCAGCAGCCTATATGACGGCAACTATGGCTACACCTTC.

This clonotype was found many times. V gene TRBV28 combines with J gene TRBJ1-6, with D possibly being TRBD1 (5 bases). The CDR3 covers 14 residues. The germline CDR1 and CDR2 sequences are MDHEN and SYDVKM. V was trimmed by 6 bases and J by 7 bases, leaving 13 bases between them. CDR3: CASRHGRGNSPLHF. DNA for the CDR3: TGTGCCAGCAGACATGGCCGGGGCAATTCACCCCTCCACTTT.

V is TRBV19 and J is TRBJ2-5, with a tentative D call TRBD1 (6 bases). This CDR3 has 14 amino acids. Trimming removed 9 bases from V and 2 bases from J, with 16 bases in between. Germline assignment: CDR1 LNHDA and CDR2 SQIVND (reference sequence). The CDR3 DNA sequence: TGTGCCAGCCAACGGACAGCCCAACAAGAGACCCAGTACTTC. Protein: CASQRTAQQETQYF.

The chain has TRBV6-9 and TRBJ1-6; D is ambiguous. The CDR3 runs 17 residues. Trimming stripped 4 bases from V and 0 bases from J, with 13 bases between. Looked up from germline, CDR1 is MNHGY and CDR2 is SVAAGI. In DNA, the CDR3 is TGTGCCAGCAGTTTCTCACAGATGAGCTCCTATAATTCACCCCTCCACTTT. Its translation is CASSFSQMSSYNSPLHF.

The CDR3 sequence is CASSLGDRAWDQFF. CDR3 nucleotides: TGCGCCAGCAGCTTGGGTGACAGGGCGTGGGATCAGTTCTTC. The chain is built from TRBV5-1 and TRBJ2-1; 7 nucleotides match TRBD1. The CDR3 spans 14 residues. Germline V gene data show CDR1 as SGHRS and CDR2 as YFSETQ. V gave up 0 bases and J gave up 13 bases; unmatched junction bases: 10. Together with reference TRBV5-1 and TRBJ2-1, the CDR3 gives the full variable domain: KAGVTQTPRYLIKTRGQQVTLSCSPISGHRSVSWYQQTPGQGLQFLFEYFSETQRNKGNFPGRFSGRQFSNSRSEMNVSTLELGDSALYLCASSLGDRAWDQFFGPGTRLTVL.

This clonotype was detected a few times. The CDR3 region has the DNA TGCGCCAGCAGCCGAAGAAGACAGGGGTATAACTATGGCTACACCTTC. Amino acid sequence: CASSRRRQGYNYGYTF. The rearrangement uses TRBV5-1 and TRBJ1-2; 8 bases are a match to TRBD1. Trimming at V came to 4 bases and at J to 1 base, leaving 9 bases not matched to a gene. Per the germline V gene, CDR1 is SGHRS and CDR2 is YFSETQ. The CDR3 is made up of 16 amino acids.

This chain links TRBV20-1 with TRBJ1-3, with D maybe TRBD1 (5 bases). Germline CDR1 reads DFQATT; CDR2 reads SNEGSKA (reference sequence). The CDR3 runs 14 residues. V was cut by 7 bases and J by 4 bases, with 17 bases left in between. The CDR3 spells CSGPTGGLGNTIYF. The CDR3 nucleotides are TGCAGTGGCCCTACGGGGGGACTGGGAAACACCATATATTTT.

This clonotype has more than one count but fewer than ten. This rearrangement joins TRBV2 to TRBJ1-4, with a weak D call TRBD1 (5 bases). The germline CDR1 and CDR2 sequences are SNHLY and FYNNEI. V gave up 4 bases and J gave up 8 bases, with 11 bases separating them. CDR3 length: 13 amino acids. CDR3 protein: CASSAGIGEKLFF. CDR3 nucleotides: TGTGCCAGCAGTGCAGGGATCGGGGAAAAACTGTTTTTT.

The sample holds many counts of this clonotype. This chain joins TRBV6-1 and TRBJ2-7; 10 nucleotides agree with TRBD1. Unmatched junction bases numbered 9, after V lost 7 bases and J lost 0 bases. There are 16 residues in the CDR3. Germline-derived CDR1 and CDR2 are MNHNS and SASEGT. The CDR3: CASTRTRDRGSYEQYF. CDR3 DNA: TGTGCCAGCACCCGGACTAGGGACAGGGGCTCCTACGAGCAGTACTTC.

J is TRBJ2-5 and V is TRBV7-2, with D possibly TRBD1 on 6 matching bases. V was cut by 4 bases and J by 5 bases, with 23 bases left in between. The CDR3 is made up of 17 amino acids. From germline, CDR1 is SGHTA and CDR2 FQGNSA. The CDR3 region is CASSYEQRTAWGETQYF. CDR3 sequence (DNA): TGTGCCAGCAGCTACGAGCAACGGACAGCCTGGGGGGAGACCCAGTACTTC.

This clonotype has more than one count but fewer than ten. The J gene is TRBJ2-5, the V gene TRBV7-9; 10 positions match TRBD1. The CDR3 is 15 residues long. Germline assignment: CDR1 SEHNR and CDR2 FQNEAQ (reference sequence). Losses at the gene ends were 6 bases for V and 5 bases for J; bases not matched to a gene: 9. The CDR3 region is CASRLPGQGYETQYF. The CDR3 nucleotides are TGTGCCAGCAGGTTACCGGGACAGGGGTACGAGACCCAGTACTTC.

The chain links TRBV24-1 to TRBJ2-3; tentatively, D is TRBD1 (6 bases). This CDR3 contains 16 residues. Germline V gene lookup returns CDR1 KGHDR and CDR2 SFDVKD. V lost 3 bases to trimming and J lost 5 bases, with 17 bases between them. CDR3 sequence: CATSDPGHPRGDTQYF. The CDR3 DNA sequence: TGTGCCACCAGTGATCCGGGACACCCCCGAGGAGATACGCAGTATTTT.

This clonotype turned up a few times. Written as DNA, the CDR3 is TGCAGTGCTAGATCCGACAGGGAGTATGAAAAACTGTTTTTT. It codes for CSARSDREYEKLFF. The chain employs TRBV20-1 and TRBJ1-4, with TRBD1 identical over 7 bases. This CDR3 is 14 amino acids long. Germline CDR1 is DFQATT and CDR2 is SNEGSKA (reference sequence). J gave up 6 bases and V 2 bases, and 6 bases lay outside the gene matches.

Many counts were recorded for this clonotype. The chain carries TRBV12-5 and TRBJ1-1; no definite D call. Trimming took 1 base from V and 4 from J, leaving 13 bases between them. The length of the CDR3 is 15 residues. Germline V gives CDR1 LGHNT, CDR2 FRNRAP. The CDR3 nucleotides read TGTGCTAGTGGTTTGGGGGAATTCCGGTCCACTGAAGCTTTCTTT. It encodes CASGLGEFRSTEAFF.

This clonotype was recorded at least ten times. This chain uses TRBV2 with TRBJ1-5, with D possibly TRBD1 on 6 matching bases. The CDR3 length is 14 residues. The V end lost 6 bases, the J end lost 4 bases, and 13 bases lay between the germline ends. CDR1 and CDR2 from the germline V gene are SNHLY and FYNNEI. CDR3: CASRWARGNQPQHF. CDR3 nucleotide sequence: TGTGCCAGCAGATGGGCCAGGGGAAATCAGCCCCAGCATTTT.

The chain couples TRBV6-1 to TRBJ2-6; D is ambiguous. This CDR3 has 13 amino acids. Germline V lookup: CDR1 MNHNS, CDR2 SASEGT. V was clipped by 5 bases and J by 5 bases, with 7 bases between them. Here the CDR3 DNA reads TGTGCCAGCAGTAAAGGCTGGGCCAACGTCCTGACTTTC. The encoded protein is CASSKGWANVLTF.